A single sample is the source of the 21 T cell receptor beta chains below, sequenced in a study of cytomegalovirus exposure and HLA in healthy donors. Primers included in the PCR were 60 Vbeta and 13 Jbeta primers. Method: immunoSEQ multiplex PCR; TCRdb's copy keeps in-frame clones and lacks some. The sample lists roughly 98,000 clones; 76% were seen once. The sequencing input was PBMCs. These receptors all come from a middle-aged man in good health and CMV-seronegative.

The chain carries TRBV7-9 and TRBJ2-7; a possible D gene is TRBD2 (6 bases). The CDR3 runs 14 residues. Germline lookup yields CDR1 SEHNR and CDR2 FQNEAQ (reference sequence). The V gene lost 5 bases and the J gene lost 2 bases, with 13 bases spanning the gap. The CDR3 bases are TGTGCCAGCAGCCTGGGACTGCTTACCTACGAGCAGTACTTC. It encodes CASSLGLLTYEQYF.

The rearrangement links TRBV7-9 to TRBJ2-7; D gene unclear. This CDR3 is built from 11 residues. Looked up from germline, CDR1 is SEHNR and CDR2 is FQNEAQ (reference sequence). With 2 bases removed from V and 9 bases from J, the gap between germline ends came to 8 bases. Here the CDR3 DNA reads TGTGCCAGCAGCTTAATCGGCGGGCAGTACTTC. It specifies CASSLIGGQYF.

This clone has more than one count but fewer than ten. CDR3 sequence (DNA): TGTGCCAGCAGCTTAGAAGGGGGTTTCACTGAAGCTTTCTTT. Translation: CASSLEGGFTEAFF. The V call is TRBV7-9, the J call TRBJ1-1; TRBD1 might be the D (6 bases). From germline, CDR1 is SEHNR and CDR2 FQNEAQ (reference sequence). The CDR3 has 14 amino acids. V dropped 1 base and J dropped 4 bases, with 10 bases sitting between them.

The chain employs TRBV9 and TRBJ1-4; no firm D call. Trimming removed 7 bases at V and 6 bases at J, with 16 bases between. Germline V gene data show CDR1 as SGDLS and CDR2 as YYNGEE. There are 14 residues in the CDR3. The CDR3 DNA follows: TGTGCCAGCGGAACCGGGTTGGCGGATGAAAAACTGTTTTTT. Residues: CASGTGLADEKLFF.

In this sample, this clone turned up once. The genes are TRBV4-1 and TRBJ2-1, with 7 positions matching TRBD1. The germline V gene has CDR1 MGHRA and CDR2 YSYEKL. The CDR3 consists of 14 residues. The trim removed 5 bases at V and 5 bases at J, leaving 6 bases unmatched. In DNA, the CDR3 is TGCGCCAGCAGCGACAGGGTGAAGGACAATGAGCAGTTCTTC. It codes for CASSDRVKDNEQFF.

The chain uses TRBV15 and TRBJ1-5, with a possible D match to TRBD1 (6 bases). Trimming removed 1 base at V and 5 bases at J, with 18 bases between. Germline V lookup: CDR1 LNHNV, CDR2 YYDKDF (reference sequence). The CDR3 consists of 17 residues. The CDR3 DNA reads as TGTGCCACCAGCAGAGGGTTGGGGGACATCGGGTATCAGCCCCAGCATTTT. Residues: CATSRGLGDIGYQPQHF.

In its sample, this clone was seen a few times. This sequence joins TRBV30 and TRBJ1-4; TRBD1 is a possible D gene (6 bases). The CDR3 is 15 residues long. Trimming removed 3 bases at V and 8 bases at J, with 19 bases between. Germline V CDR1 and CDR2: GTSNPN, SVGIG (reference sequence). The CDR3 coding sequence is TGTGCCTGGAGGGAAAAACAGGGCGGACGGGAAAAACTGTTTTTT. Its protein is CAWREKQGGREKLFF. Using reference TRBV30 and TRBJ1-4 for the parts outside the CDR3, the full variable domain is SQTIHQWPATLVQPVGSPLSLECTVEGTSNPNLYWYRQAAGRGLQLLFYSVGIGQISSEVPQNLSASRPQDRQFILSSKKLLLSDSGFYLCAWREKQGGREKLFFGSGTQLSVL.

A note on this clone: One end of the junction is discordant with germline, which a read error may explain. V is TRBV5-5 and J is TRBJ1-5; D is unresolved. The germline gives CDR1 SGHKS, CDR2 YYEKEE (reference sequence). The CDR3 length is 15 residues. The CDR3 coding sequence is TGCGCCAGCAGCCTCGAGACCGGGGTCAATCAGCCCCAGCATTTT. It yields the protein CASSLETGVNQPQHF.

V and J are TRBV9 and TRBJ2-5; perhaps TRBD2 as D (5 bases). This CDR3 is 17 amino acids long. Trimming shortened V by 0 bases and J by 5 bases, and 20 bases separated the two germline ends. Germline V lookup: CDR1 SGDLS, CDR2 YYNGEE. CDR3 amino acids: CASSVAPTPGVGETQYF. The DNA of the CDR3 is TGTGCCAGCAGCGTAGCCCCCACACCCGGGGTCGGGGAGACCCAGTACTTC.

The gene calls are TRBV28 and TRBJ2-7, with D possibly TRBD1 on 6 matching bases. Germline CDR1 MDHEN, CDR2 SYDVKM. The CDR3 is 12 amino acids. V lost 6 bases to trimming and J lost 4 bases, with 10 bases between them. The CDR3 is CASSSGQYEQYF. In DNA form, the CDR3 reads TGTGCCAGCAGCTCCGGACAGTACGAGCAGTACTTC.

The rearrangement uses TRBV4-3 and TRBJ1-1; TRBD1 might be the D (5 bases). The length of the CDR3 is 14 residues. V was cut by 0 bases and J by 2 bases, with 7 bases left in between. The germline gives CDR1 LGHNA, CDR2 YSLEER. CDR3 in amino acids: CASSQDQGNTEAFF. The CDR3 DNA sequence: TGCGCCAGCAGCCAAGATCAGGGTAACACTGAAGCTTTCTTT.

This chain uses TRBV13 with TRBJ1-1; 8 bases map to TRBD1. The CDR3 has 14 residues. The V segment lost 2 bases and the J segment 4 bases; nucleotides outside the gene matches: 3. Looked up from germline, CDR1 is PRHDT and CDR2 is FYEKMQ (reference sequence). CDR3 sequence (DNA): TGTGCCAGCAGCTTATCCCAGGGGGCCACTGAAGCTTTCTTT. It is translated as CASSLSQGATEAFF.

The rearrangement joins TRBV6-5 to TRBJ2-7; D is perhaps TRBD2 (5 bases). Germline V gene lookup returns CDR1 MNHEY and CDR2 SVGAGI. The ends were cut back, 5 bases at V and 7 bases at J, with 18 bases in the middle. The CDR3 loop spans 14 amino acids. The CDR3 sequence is CASSDPKPTGEQYF. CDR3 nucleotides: TGTGCCAGCAGTGACCCGAAACCAACGGGGGAGCAGTACTTC.

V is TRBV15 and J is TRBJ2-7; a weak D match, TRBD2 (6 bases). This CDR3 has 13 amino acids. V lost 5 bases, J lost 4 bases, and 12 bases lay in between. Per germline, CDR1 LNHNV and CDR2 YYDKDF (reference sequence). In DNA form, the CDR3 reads TGTGCCACCAGCCTTACCGGGAGTTACGAGCAGTACTTC. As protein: CATSLTGSYEQYF.

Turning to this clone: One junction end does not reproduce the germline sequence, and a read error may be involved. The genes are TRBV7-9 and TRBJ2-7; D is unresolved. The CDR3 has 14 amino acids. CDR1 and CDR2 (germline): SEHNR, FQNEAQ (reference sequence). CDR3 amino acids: CSSSLNTGEYEQYF. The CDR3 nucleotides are TGTTCCAGCAGCTTAAATACTGGAGAGTACGAGCAGTACTTC.

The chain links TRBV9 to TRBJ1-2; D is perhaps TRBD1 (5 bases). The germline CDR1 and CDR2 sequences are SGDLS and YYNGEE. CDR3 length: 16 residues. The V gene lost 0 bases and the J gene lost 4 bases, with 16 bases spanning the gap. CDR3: CASSVVMGGSGYGYTF. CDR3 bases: TGTGCCAGCAGCGTAGTGATGGGGGGTAGCGGCTATGGCTACACCTTC.

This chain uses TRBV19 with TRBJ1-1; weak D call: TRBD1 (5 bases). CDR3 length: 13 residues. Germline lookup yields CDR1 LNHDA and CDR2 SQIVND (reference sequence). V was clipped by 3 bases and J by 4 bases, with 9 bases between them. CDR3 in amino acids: CASSIQGTTEAFF. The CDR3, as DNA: TGTGCCAGTAGTATTCAGGGCACCACTGAAGCTTTCTTT.

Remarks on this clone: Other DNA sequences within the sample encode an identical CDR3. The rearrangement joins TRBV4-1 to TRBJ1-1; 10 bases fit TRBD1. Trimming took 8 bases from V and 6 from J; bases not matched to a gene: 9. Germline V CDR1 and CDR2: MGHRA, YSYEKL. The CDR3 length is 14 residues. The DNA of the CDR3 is TGCGCCAGCCATAGGGGACAGGGGTTCGCTGAAGCTTTCTTT. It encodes CASHRGQGFAEAFF.

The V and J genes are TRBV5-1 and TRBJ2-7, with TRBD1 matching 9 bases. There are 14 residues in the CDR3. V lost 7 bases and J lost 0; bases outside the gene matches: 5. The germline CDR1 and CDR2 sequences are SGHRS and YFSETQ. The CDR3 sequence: CASGPGQGSYEQYF. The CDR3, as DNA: TGCGCCAGCGGACCGGGACAGGGCTCCTACGAGCAGTACTTC.

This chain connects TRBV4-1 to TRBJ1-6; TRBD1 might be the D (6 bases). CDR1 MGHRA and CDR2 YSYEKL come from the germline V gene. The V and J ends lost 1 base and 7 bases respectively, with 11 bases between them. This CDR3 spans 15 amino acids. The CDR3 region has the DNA TGCGCCAGCAGCCAAGGTCGGGACAAAAATTCACCCCTCCACTTT. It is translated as CASSQGRDKNSPLHF.

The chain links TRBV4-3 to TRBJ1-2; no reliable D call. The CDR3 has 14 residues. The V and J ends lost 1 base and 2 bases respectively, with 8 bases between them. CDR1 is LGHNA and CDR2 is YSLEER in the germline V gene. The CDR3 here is CASSQVAGNYGYTF. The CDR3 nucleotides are TGCGCCAGCAGCCAAGTCGCGGGGAACTATGGCTACACCTTC.